A single sample is the source of the 10 T cell receptor beta chains below, sequenced in a study of OX40 agonist ivuxolimab in advanced cancers. TCRdb keeps only in-frame clones here, not all; method: immunoSEQ multiplex PCR. The profile covers 24,000 or so clones, with about nine tenths appearing a single time and about 47% taken by the ten largest. The sample was CD4+ or CD8+ T cells sorted from blood, taken in a trial of the OX40 agonist ivuxolimab. The source is an adult with an advanced solid tumor such as melanoma, head and neck, liver or kidney cancer.

This chain uses TRBV6-1 with TRBJ2-5, with D perhaps TRBD1 (6 bases). The germline V and J ends were trimmed by 3 bases and 1 base, with 18 bases remaining between them. CDR1 and CDR2 from the germline V gene are MNHNS and SASEGT. The CDR3 has 17 residues. CDR3 protein: CASSDTNRVPSQETQYF. The CDR3 DNA sequence: TGTGCCAGCAGTGACACCAACAGGGTTCCCTCCCAAGAGACCCAGTACTTC.

The rearrangement uses TRBV7-2 and TRBJ1-1, with D unclear. CDR3 length equals 15 residues. From germline, CDR1 is SGHTA and CDR2 FQGNSA. V was trimmed by 2 bases and J by 5 bases, leaving 15 bases between them. CDR3 in DNA: TGTGCCAGCAGCTTAAATCGTGGTCCGGGGACTGAAGCTTTCTTT. It encodes CASSLNRGPGTEAFF.

The genes are TRBV4-1 and TRBJ2-1, with 8 bases identical to TRBD1. Trimming cost V 3 bases and J 3 bases; bases outside gene matches: 4. Germline V lookup: CDR1 MGHRA, CDR2 YSYEKL. CDR3 size: 15 residues. The CDR3 region is CASSHGQGGYNEQFF. As DNA, the CDR3 is TGCGCCAGCAGCCACGGACAGGGTGGCTACAATGAGCAGTTCTTC.

The V call is TRBV6-5, the J call TRBJ2-7; D gene ambiguous. The CDR3 is 12 residues long. V was shortened by 8 bases and J by 7 bases, with 15 bases between the two germline ends. Germline CDR1 and CDR2: MNHEY and SVGAGI. The CDR3 region is CASGEGYPEQYF. The CDR3 bases are TGTGCCAGCGGGGAAGGCTATCCGGAGCAGTACTTC.

The chain combines TRBV19 with TRBJ2-5, with a weak D call TRBD1 (5 bases). The V end was cut by 11 bases, the J end by 3 bases, with 16 bases between. Germline V gives CDR1 LNHDA, CDR2 SQIVND (reference sequence). The CDR3 spans 13 residues. The CDR3 region is CASSGAGKETQYF. CDR3 bases: TGTGCCTCCAGTGGGGCTGGGAAAGAGACCCAGTACTTC.

The chain is built from TRBV30 and TRBJ2-3; 7 positions match TRBD1. The CDR3 is made up of 14 amino acids. V was clipped by 2 bases and J by 3 bases; unmatched bases: 5. The germline gives CDR1 GTSNPN, CDR2 SVGIG (reference sequence). The CDR3, as DNA: TGTGCCTGGAGTCCACTGGACAGGACAGATACGCAGTATTTT. Translating it yields CAWSPLDRTDTQYF.

The rearrangement uses TRBV7-3 and TRBJ2-5, with TRBD2 matching over 7 bases. The CDR3 covers 13 residues. Germline trimming cut 5 bases from V and 4 bases from J; bases unmatched to any gene: 4. CDR1 SGHTA and CDR2 FQGTGA come from the germline V gene. CDR3 sequence (DNA): TGTGCCAGCAGCACCAGCGGGGTAGAGACCCAGTACTTC. Its translation: CASSTSGVETQYF.

The chain links TRBV19 to TRBJ2-7; 9 bases match TRBD1. Germline values: CDR1 LNHDA, CDR2 SQIVND (reference sequence). The ends lost 3 bases at V and 5 bases at J; junction bases unmatched: 5. This CDR3 has 14 residues. CDR3 sequence reads: CASSMRDRAHEQYF. The CDR3, as DNA: TGTGCCAGTAGTATGCGGGACAGGGCCCACGAGCAGTACTTC.

V is TRBV28 and J is TRBJ2-1; TRBD1 agrees at 10 bases. After removal of 1 base from V and 8 bases from J, the junction contained 5 bases not matched to a gene. Germline CDR1 is MDHEN and CDR2 is SYDVKM. The CDR3 extends over 15 amino acids. The CDR3 DNA is TGTGCCAGCAGTTTATCCTTGGACAGGGGGGATGAGCAGTTCTTC. It yields the protein CASSLSLDRGDEQFF.

The rearrangement links TRBV27 to TRBJ1-2, with 10 bases lining up with TRBD1. This CDR3 comprises 13 residues. Germline CDR1 and CDR2: MNHEY and SMNVEV (reference sequence). The CDR3 region has the DNA TGTGCAGCGGACAGGGGGTTTAACTATGGCTACACCTTC. Translated, it gives CAADRGFNYGYTF.